Included here is one T cell receptor (beta chain) sequence, with context. TCRdb's table, derived via immunoSEQ multiplex PCR, lists solely in-frame clones and lacks some. The sample consists of about 210,000 clones, roughly 94% of them appearing once. The sample originates from a study of blood T cell repertoires in COVID-19. V was clipped by 6 bases and J by 3 bases, with 8 bases between them. Per germline, CDR1 SNHLY and CDR2 FYNNEI. This CDR3 comprises 13 residues. The rearrangement uses TRBV2 and TRBJ2-2; TRBD2 might be the D (6 bases). Sequenced input: peripheral blood. The sequence was obtained from a man aged 25-40 years with acute or convalescent COVID-19. The CDR3 reads CASRQRDTGELFF. CDR3 nucleotides: TGTGCCAGCAGACAGCGGGACACCGGGGAGCTGTTTTTT.